This T cell receptor beta chain originates from a study of cytomegalovirus exposure and HLA in healthy donors. Study results and limitations: Cytomegalovirus association was listed for around 170 TCR beta chains. Presence/absence comparisons presumed near-even sequencing depth among donors.

PCR involved 60 Vbeta and 13 Jbeta primers. Clones were read by immunoSEQ multiplex PCR, and TCRdb kept only the in-frame ones, dropping some. In the table there are tens of thousands of clones, more than 70% of which are singletons. Germline V gene lookup returns CDR1 SGHDT and CDR2 YYEEEE. This CDR3 is built from 14 residues. Trimming removed 0 bases at V and 5 bases at J, with 11 bases between. Turning to this clone: The antigen is unknown.

Sequencing was performed on PBMCs. The TCR comes from a middle-aged woman in good health and CMV-seropositive. V gene TRBV5-6 combines with J gene TRBJ1-1, with a tentative D call TRBD1 (5 bases). This CDR3 reads CASSLVAGRTEAFF. The CDR3 coding sequence is TGTGCCAGCAGCTTGGTGGCAGGGCGTACTGAAGCTTTCTTT.